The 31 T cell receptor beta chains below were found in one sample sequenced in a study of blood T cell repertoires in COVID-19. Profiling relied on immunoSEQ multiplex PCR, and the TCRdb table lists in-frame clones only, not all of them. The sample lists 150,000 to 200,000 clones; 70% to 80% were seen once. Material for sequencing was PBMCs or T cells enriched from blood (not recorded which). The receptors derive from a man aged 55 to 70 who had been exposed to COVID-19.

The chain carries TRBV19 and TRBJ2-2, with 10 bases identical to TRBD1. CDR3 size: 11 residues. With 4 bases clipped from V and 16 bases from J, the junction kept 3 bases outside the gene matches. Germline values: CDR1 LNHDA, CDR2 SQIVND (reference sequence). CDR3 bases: TGTGCCAGTAGTACGGGACAGGGGCGGTTTTTT. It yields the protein CASSTGQGRFF.

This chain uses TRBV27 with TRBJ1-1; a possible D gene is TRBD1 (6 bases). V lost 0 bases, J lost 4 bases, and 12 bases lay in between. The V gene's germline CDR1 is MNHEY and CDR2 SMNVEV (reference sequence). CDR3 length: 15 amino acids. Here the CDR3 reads CASSLSSGAGTEAFF. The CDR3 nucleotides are TGTGCCAGCAGTTTATCTTCAGGGGCCGGCACTGAAGCTTTCTTT.

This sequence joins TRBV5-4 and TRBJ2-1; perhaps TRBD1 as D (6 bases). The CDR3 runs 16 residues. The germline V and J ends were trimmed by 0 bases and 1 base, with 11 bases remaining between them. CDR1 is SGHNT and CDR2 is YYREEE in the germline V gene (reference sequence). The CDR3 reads CASSLGVQGSYNEQFF. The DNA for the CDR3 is TGTGCCAGCAGCTTGGGGGTCCAGGGGTCCTACAATGAGCAGTTCTTC. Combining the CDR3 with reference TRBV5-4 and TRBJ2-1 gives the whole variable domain ETGVTQSPTHLIKTRGQQVTLRCSSQSGHNTVSWYQQALGQGPQFIFQYYREEENGRGNFPPRFSGLQFPNYSSELNVNALELDDSALYLCASSLGVQGSYNEQFFGPGTRLTVL.

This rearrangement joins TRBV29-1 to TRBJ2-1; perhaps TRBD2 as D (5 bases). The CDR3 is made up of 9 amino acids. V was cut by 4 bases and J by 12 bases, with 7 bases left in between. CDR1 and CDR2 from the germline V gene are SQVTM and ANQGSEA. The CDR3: CSVAAGQFF. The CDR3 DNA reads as TGCAGCGTTGCGGCGGGGCAGTTCTTC.

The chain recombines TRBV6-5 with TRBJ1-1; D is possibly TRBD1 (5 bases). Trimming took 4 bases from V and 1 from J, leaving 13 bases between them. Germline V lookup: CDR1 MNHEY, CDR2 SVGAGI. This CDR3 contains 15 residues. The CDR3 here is CASSFRQGGNTEAFF. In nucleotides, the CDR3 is TGTGCCAGCAGTTTTCGCCAGGGAGGGAACACTGAAGCTTTCTTT.

CDR3 bases: TGCAGCGTTGAAAAGGGGGCAGCCACAAGGACTAGCACAGATACGCAGTATTTT. It is translated as CSVEKGAATRTSTDTQYF. The chain couples TRBV29-1 to TRBJ2-3; 7 bases align to TRBD1. V trimming: 2 bases; J trimming: 0 bases; junction bases outside the gene matches: 14. This CDR3 spans 18 amino acids. Germline CDR1 is SQVTM and CDR2 is ANQGSEA.

CDR3 loop: CAWTRGGTPSLNTEAFF. DNA for the CDR3: TGTGCCTGGACCAGGGGCGGCACTCCTTCCTTGAACACTGAAGCTTTCTTT. This rearrangement joins TRBV30 to TRBJ1-1, with D perhaps TRBD1 (6 bases). V was trimmed by 4 bases and J by 0 bases, leaving 21 bases between them. The CDR3 is 17 amino acids. Germline V CDR1 and CDR2: GTSNPN, SVGIG (reference sequence). The full variable domain, rest sourced from reference TRBV30 and TRBJ1-1, is SQTIHQWPATLVQPVGSPLSLECTVEGTSNPNLYWYRQAAGRGLQLLFYSVGIGQISSEVPQNLSASRPQDRQFILSSKKLLLSDSGFYLCAWTRGGTPSLNTEAFFGQGTRLTVV.

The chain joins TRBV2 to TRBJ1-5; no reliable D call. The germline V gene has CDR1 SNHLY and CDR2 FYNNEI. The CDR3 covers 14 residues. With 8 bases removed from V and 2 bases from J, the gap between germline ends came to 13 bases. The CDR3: CASRRREGNQPQHF. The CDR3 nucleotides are TGTGCCAGCCGTCGGCGGGAGGGCAATCAGCCCCAGCATTTT. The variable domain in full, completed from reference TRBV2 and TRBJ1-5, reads EPEVTQTPSHQVTQMGQEVILRCVPISNHLYFYWYRQILGQKVEFLVSFYNNEISEKSEIFDDQFSVERPDGSNFTLKIRSTKLEDSAMYFCASRRREGNQPQHFGDGTRLSIL.

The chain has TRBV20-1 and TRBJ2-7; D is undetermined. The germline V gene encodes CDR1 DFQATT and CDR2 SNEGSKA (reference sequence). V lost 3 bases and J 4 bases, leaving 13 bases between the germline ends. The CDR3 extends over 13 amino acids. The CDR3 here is CSASGPRDYEQYF. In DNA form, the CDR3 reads TGCAGTGCTAGTGGTCCTAGAGATTACGAGCAGTACTTC.

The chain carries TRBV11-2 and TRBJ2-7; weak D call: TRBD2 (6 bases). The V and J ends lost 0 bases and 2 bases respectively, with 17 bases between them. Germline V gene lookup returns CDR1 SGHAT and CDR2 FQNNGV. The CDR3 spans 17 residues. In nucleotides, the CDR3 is TGTGCCAGCAGCTTAGATCTGCCGGGACTGAGGGCCTACGAGCAGTACTTC. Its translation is CASSLDLPGLRAYEQYF.

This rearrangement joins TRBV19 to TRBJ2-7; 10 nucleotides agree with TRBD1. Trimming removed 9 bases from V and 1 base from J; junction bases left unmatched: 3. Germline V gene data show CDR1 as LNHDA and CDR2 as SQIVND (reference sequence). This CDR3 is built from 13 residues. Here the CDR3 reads CASWDRGSYEQYF. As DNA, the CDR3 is TGTGCCAGCTGGGACAGGGGATCCTACGAGCAGTACTTC.

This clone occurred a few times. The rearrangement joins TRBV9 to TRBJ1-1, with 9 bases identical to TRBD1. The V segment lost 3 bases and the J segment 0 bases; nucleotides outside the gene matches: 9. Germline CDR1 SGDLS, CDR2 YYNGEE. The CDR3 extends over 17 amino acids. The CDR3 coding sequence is TGTGCCAGCAGCGCGGACCTACAGGGGGCTATGAACACTGAAGCTTTCTTT. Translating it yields CASSADLQGAMNTEAFF.

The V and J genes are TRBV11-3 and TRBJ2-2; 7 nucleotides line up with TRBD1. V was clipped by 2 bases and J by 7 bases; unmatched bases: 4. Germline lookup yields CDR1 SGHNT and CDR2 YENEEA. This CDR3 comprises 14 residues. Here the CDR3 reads CASSLTGVGGELFF. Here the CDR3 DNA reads TGTGCCAGCAGCTTAACAGGGGTTGGCGGGGAGCTGTTTTTT.

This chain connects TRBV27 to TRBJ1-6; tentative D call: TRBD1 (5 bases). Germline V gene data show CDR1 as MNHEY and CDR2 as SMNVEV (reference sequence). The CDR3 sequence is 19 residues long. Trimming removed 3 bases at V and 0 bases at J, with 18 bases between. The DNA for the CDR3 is TGTGCCAGCAGTTTTGGACGCGGGGCTGGGAGCTCCTATAATTCACCCCTCCACTTT. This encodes CASSFGRGAGSSYNSPLHF.

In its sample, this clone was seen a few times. DNA of the CDR3: TGTGCCAGCAGCCAACTTCCCAGGGCTTCTAATTCACCCCTCCACTTT. The encoded protein is CASSQLPRASNSPLHF. V gene TRBV3-1 (or the pseudogene TRBV3-2) combines with J gene TRBJ1-6; possible D gene TRBD1, 5 bases. V was cut by 2 bases and J by 6 bases, with 14 bases left in between. Germline lookup yields CDR1 LGHDT and CDR2 YNNKEL (reference sequence). The CDR3 totals 16 residues.

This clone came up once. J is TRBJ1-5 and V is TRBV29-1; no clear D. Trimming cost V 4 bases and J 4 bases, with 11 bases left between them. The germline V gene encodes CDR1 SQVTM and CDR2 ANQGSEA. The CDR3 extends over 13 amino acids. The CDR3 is CSVGFSVNQPQHF. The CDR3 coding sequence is TGCAGCGTTGGTTTCAGCGTTAATCAGCCCCAGCATTTT.

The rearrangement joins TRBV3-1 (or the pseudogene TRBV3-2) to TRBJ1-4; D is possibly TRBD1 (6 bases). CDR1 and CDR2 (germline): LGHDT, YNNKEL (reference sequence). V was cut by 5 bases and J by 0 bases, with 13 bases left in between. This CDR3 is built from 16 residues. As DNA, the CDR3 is TGTGCCAGCAGCTTAGGACAGCGAGCAACTAATGAAAAACTGTTTTTT. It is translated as CASSLGQRATNEKLFF.

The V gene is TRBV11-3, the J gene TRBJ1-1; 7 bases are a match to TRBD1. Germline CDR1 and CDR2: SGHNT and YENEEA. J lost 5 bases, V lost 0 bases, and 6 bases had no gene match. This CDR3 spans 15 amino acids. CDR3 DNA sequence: TGTGCCAGCAGCTTAGATGGCAGGGGGAGGACTGAAGCTTTCTTT. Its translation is CASSLDGRGRTEAFF.

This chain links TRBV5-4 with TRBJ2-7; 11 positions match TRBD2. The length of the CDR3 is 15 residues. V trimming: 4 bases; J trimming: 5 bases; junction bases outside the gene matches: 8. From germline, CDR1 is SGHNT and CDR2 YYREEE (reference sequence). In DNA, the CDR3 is TGTGCCAGCAGCCGAATGACTAGCGGGAACCACGAGCAGTACTTC. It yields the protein CASSRMTSGNHEQYF.

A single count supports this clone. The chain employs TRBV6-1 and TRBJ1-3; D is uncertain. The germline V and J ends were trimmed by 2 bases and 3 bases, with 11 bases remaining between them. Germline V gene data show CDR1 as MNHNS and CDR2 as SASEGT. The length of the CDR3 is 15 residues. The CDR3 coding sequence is TGTGCCAGCAGTGAATCTACAGCTTTTGGAAACACCATATATTTT. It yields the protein CASSESTAFGNTIYF.

This CDR3 is CASSRMTASGNTIYF. The CDR3, as DNA: TGTGCCAGCAGCCGCATGACAGCCTCTGGAAACACCATATATTTT. The chain is built from TRBV7-2 and TRBJ1-3; maybe TRBD1 (5 bases). Per the germline V gene, CDR1 is SGHTA and CDR2 is FQGNSA. This CDR3 is 15 amino acids long. The germline V and J ends were trimmed by 5 bases and 0 bases, with 11 bases remaining between them. The whole variable domain, filled in from reference TRBV7-2 and TRBJ1-3, reads GAGVSQSPSNKVTEKGKDVELRCDPISGHTALYWYRQSLGQGLEFLIYFQGNSAPDKSGLPSDRFSAERTGGSVSTLTIQRTQQEDSAVYLCASSRMTASGNTIYFGEGSWLTVV.

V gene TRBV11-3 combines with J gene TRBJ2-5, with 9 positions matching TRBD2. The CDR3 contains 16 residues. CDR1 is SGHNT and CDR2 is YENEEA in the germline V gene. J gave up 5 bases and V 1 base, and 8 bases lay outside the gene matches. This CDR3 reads CASSLVRGRAGETQYF. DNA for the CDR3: TGTGCCAGCAGCTTAGTTCGCGGGAGGGCCGGCGAGACCCAGTACTTC.

The CDR3 sequence is CASSLNSRTAGVRREQYF. The CDR3, as DNA: TGTGCCAGCAGCTTAAACAGTAGGACAGCGGGAGTACGTAGGGAGCAGTACTTC. The V call is TRBV7-9, the J call TRBJ2-7; 8 bases fit TRBD2. With V trimmed by 2 bases and J by 7 bases, 19 bases remained unmatched. Germline V CDR1 and CDR2: SEHNR, FQNEAQ (reference sequence). The CDR3 consists of 18 residues.

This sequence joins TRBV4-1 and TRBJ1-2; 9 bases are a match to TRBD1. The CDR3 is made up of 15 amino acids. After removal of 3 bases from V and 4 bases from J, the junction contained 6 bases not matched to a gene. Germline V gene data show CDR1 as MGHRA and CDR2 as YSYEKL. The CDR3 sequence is CASSQVQGAVYGYTF. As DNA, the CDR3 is TGCGCCAGCAGCCAGGTACAGGGGGCCGTCTATGGCTACACCTTC.

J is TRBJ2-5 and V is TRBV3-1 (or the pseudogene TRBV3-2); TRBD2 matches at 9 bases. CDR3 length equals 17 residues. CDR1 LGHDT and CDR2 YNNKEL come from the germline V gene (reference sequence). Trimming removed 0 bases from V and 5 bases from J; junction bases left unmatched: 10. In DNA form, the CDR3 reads TGTGCCAGCAGCCAAGACTTAGCGGGAGCCCCATCGGAGACCCAGTACTTC. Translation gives CASSQDLAGAPSETQYF.

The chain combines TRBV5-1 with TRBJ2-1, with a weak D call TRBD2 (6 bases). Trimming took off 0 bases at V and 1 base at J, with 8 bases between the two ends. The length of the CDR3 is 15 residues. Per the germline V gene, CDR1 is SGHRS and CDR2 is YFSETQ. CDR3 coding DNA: TGCGCCAGCAGCTTGGTTGCGGGATCCTACAATGAGCAGTTCTTC. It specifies CASSLVAGSYNEQFF.

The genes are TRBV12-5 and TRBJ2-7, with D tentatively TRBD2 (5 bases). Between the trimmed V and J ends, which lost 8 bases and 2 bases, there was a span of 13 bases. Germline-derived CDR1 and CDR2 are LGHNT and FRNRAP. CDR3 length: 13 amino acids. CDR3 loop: CASRPDGAYEQYF. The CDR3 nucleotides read TGTGCTAGTCGCCCAGACGGGGCCTACGAGCAGTACTTC.

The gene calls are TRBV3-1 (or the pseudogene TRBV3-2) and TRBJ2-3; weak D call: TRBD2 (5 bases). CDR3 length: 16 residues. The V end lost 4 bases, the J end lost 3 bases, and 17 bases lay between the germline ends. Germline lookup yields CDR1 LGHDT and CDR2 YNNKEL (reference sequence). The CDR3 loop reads CASSPPGEFGTDTQYF. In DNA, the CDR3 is TGTGCCAGCAGCCCCCCCGGGGAGTTCGGAACAGATACGCAGTATTTT.

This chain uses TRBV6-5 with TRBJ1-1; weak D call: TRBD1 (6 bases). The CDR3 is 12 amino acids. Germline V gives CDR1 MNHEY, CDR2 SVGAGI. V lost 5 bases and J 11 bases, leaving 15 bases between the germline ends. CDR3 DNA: TGTGCCAGCAGTATTCCGGGCCAGGGGGCTTTCTTT. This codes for CASSIPGQGAFF.

The chain's CDR3 is CASSIVRFKQLFF. The CDR3 nucleotides read TGTGCCAGTAGTATAGTTCGATTCAAGCAACTGTTTTTT. The chain uses TRBV19 and TRBJ1-4; D unclear. Trimming left V 1 base short and J 12 bases short, with 12 bases between. The CDR3 is 13 residues long. Germline V gene sequence: CDR1 LNHDA, CDR2 SQIVND (reference sequence).

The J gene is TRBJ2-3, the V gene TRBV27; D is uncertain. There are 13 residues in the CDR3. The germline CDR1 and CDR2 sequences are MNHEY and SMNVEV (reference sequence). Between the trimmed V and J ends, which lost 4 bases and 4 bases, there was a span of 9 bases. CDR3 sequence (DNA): TGTGCCAGCAGTTCAATCCCCCCAGATACGCAGTATTTT. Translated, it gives CASSSIPPDTQYF.